A selection of T cell receptor beta chains follows, all from one sample in a study. From the RT-PCR reads, TCRdb called clonotypes with MiXCR, one entry per CDR3 protein. The table shows hundreds of thousands of distinct CDR3 sequences, with 12% to 15% occurring only once. The sequenced material came from memory CD4+ T cells from blood. The origin of the receptors is a female donor in good health, serving as a healthy control. Both conserved end residues are part of each CDR3. The D gene is left open where the match is weak. Some rows mark clone size as missing; the rest say once, few, many or name a class of expanded clone.

j_call: TRBJ2-2
clone_size: few
v_call: TRBV5-1
d_call: -
cdr3_length: 16
cdr3_nt: TGCGCCAGCAGCTTGGCACAGGGACGGCGTACCGGGGAGCTGTTTTTT
cdr3_aa: CASSLAQGRRTGELFF

j_call: TRBJ2-5
clone_size: many
v_call: TRBV9
d_call: TRBD2
cdr3_length: 17
cdr3_nt: TGTGCCAGCAGCGTGGGACGACTAGCGGGGAGCGAGGAGACCCAGTACTTC
cdr3_aa: CASSVGRLAGSEETQYF

j_call: TRBJ2-3
clone_size: -
v_call: TRBV7-9
d_call: TRBD2
cdr3_length: 15
cdr3_nt: TGTGCCAGCAGCCCACTAGCGGGAGGGGTCGATACGCAGTATTTT
cdr3_aa: CASSPLAGGVDTQYF

j_call: TRBJ2-7
clone_size: many
v_call: TRBV20-1
d_call: TRBD2
cdr3_length: 12
cdr3_nt: TGCAGTACTAGCGGGCCGACCTACGAGCAGTACTTC
cdr3_aa: CSTSGPTYEQYF

j_call: TRBJ2-5
clone_size: many
v_call: TRBV11-1
d_call: -
cdr3_length: 14
cdr3_nt: TGTGCCAGCAGTCACTACCCCAGTCGGGAGACCCAGTACTTC
cdr3_aa: CASSHYPSRETQYF

j_call: TRBJ2-3
clone_size: many
v_call: TRBV7-2
d_call: TRBD2
cdr3_length: 17
cdr3_nt: TGTGCCAGCAGTTACCTGGGACTAGCGGGAGGCACAGATACGCAGTATTTT
cdr3_aa: CASSYLGLAGGTDTQYF

j_call: TRBJ1-1
clone_size: many
v_call: TRBV10-3
d_call: TRBD1
cdr3_length: 17
cdr3_nt: TGTGCCATCAGCGAGCGGGGGACAGGGCACATGAACACTGAAGCTTTCTTT
cdr3_aa: CAISERGTGHMNTEAFF

j_call: TRBJ1-2
clone_size: many
v_call: TRBV6-1
d_call: TRBD1
cdr3_length: 16
cdr3_nt: TGTGCCAGCAGTGGGAATGGACAGGCGGCTAACTATGGCTACACCTTC
cdr3_aa: CASSGNGQAANYGYTF

j_call: TRBJ1-3
clone_size: many
v_call: TRBV6-5
d_call: -
cdr3_length: 13
cdr3_nt: TGTGCCAGCAGTGAGTCCTCTGGAAACACCATATATTTT
cdr3_aa: CASSESSGNTIYF

j_call: TRBJ1-5
clone_size: -
v_call: TRBV20-1
d_call: -
cdr3_length: 13
cdr3_nt: TGCAGTGCTGACCAGGGTCACGATCAGCCCCAGCATTTT
cdr3_aa: CSADQGHDQPQHF

j_call: TRBJ2-5
clone_size: -
v_call: TRBV7-2
d_call: -
cdr3_length: 14
cdr3_nt: TGTGCCAGCAGCACGCGACGGAGTGCAGAGACCCAGTACTTC
cdr3_aa: CASSTRRSAETQYF

j_call: TRBJ2-5
clone_size: -
v_call: TRBV19
d_call: TRBD2
cdr3_length: 14
cdr3_nt: TGTGCCAGCCGTCATAGCGGGATCCAAGAGACCCAGTACTTC
cdr3_aa: CASRHSGIQETQYF

j_call: TRBJ2-1
clone_size: few
v_call: TRBV20-1
d_call: TRBD2
cdr3_length: 14
cdr3_nt: TGCAGTGCTCCCCGGGAGGTGGGGCACAATGAGCAGTTCTTC
cdr3_aa: CSAPREVGHNEQFF

j_call: TRBJ1-3
clone_size: -
v_call: TRBV7-6
d_call: -
cdr3_length: 14
cdr3_nt: TGTGCCAGCAGCTTCAGCGCGACTGGAAACACCATATATTTT
cdr3_aa: CASSFSATGNTIYF

j_call: TRBJ1-1
clone_size: few
v_call: TRBV4-3
d_call: TRBD1
cdr3_length: 15
cdr3_nt: TGCGCCAGCAGCCAATCACAGGGGATGAACACTGAAGCTTTCTTT
cdr3_aa: CASSQSQGMNTEAFF

j_call: TRBJ2-5
clone_size: many
v_call: TRBV4-3
d_call: TRBD2
cdr3_length: 15
cdr3_nt: TGCGCCAGCAGCCAAGCGCTAGCGGTCCAAGAGACCCAGTACTTC
cdr3_aa: CASSQALAVQETQYF

j_call: TRBJ1-2
clone_size: many
v_call: TRBV12-3/TRBV12-4
d_call: TRBD1
cdr3_length: 14
cdr3_nt: TGTGCCAGCAGTTTAGCCAGGGGGAAAGGCGGCTACACCTTC
cdr3_aa: CASSLARGKGGYTF

j_call: TRBJ2-7
clone_size: many
v_call: TRBV6-2/TRBV6-3
d_call: -
cdr3_length: 12
cdr3_nt: TGTGCCAGCAGATCCAGTGGCTACGAGCAGTACTTC
cdr3_aa: CASRSSGYEQYF

j_call: TRBJ2-1
clone_size: few
v_call: TRBV7-8
d_call: -
cdr3_length: 13
cdr3_nt: TGTGCCAGCAGCCCGGAGACCCGGGATGAGCAGTTCTTC
cdr3_aa: CASSPETRDEQFF

j_call: TRBJ2-2
clone_size: many
v_call: TRBV3-1
d_call: -
cdr3_length: 15
cdr3_nt: TGTGCCAGCAGCCCCCGGGACGGGAACACCGGGGAGCTGTTTTTT
cdr3_aa: CASSPRDGNTGELFF

j_call: TRBJ1-1
clone_size: -
v_call: TRBV5-5
d_call: -
cdr3_length: 17
cdr3_nt: TGTGCCAGCAGCTTGGAATGGAGGCGACAGGTGAACACTGAAGCTTTCTTT
cdr3_aa: CASSLEWRRQVNTEAFF

j_call: TRBJ2-3
clone_size: -
v_call: TRBV5-1
d_call: -
cdr3_length: 13
cdr3_nt: TGCGCCAGCTTTACTGATTCCACAGATACGCAGTATTTT
cdr3_aa: CASFTDSTDTQYF

j_call: TRBJ2-7
clone_size: -
v_call: TRBV28
d_call: TRBD2
cdr3_length: 15
cdr3_nt: TGTGCCAGCAGTTTGAAAGGACTAGTCCCTTACGAGCAGTACTTC
cdr3_aa: CASSLKGLVPYEQYF

j_call: TRBJ2-5
clone_size: many
v_call: TRBV9
d_call: -
cdr3_length: 13
cdr3_nt: TGTGCCAGCAGCACAGGTCCACGAGAGACCCAGTACTTC
cdr3_aa: CASSTGPRETQYF